This TCR beta chain was retrieved from a study of T cell responses to AZD1222 COVID-19 vaccine. Study-wide background: It was second doses at about 4 or about 12 weeks that were pooled.

Produced via immunoSEQ multiplex PCR; TCRdb's table is partial and in-frame only. The sample has more than 70,000 clones, 70% to 90% seen once. The CDR3 extends over 17 amino acids. Germline assignment: CDR1 LNHNV and CDR2 YYDKDF (reference sequence). Between the trimmed V and J ends, which lost 1 base and 0 bases, there was a span of 15 bases. The specimen was peripheral blood, collected on day 0 of AZD1222 vaccination. The receptor was isolated from an adult in good health. The gene calls are TRBV15 and TRBJ2-5, with a possible D match to TRBD1 (6 bases). The CDR3 nucleotides are TGTGCCACCAGCAGAGGCCGGGACACACCTTACCAAGAGACCCAGTACTTC. Encoded protein: CATSRGRDTPYQETQYF. Full variable domain (remainder filled in from reference TRBV15 and TRBJ2-5): DAMVIQNPRYQVTQFGKPVTLSCSQTLNHNVMYWYQQKSSQAPKLLFHYYDKDFNNEADTPDNFQSRRPNTSFCFLDIRSPGLGDTAMYLCATSRGRDTPYQETQYFGPGTRLLVL.